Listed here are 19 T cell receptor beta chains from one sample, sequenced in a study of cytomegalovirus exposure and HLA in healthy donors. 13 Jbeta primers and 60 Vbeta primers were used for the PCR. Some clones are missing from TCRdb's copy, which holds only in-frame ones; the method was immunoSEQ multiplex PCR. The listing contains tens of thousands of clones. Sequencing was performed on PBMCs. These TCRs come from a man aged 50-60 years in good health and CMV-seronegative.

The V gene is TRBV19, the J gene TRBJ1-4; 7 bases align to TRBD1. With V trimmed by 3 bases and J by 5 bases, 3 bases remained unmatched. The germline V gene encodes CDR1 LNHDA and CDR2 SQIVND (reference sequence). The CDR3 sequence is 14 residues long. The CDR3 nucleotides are TGTGCCAGTAGTATGACAGGGCCAAATGAAAAACTGTTTTTT. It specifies CASSMTGPNEKLFF.

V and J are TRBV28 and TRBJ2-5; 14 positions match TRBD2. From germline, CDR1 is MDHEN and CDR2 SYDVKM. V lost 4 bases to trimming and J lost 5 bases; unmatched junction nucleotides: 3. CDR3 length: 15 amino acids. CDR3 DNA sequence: TGTGCCAGCAGTTCGGGACTAGCGGGGGTTGAGACCCAGTACTTC. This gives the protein CASSSGLAGVETQYF. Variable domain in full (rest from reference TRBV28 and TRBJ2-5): DVKVTQSSRYLVKRTGEKVFLECVQDMDHENMFWYRQDPGLGLRLIYFSYDVKMKEKGDIPEGYSVSREKKERFSLILESASTNQTSMYLCASSSGLAGVETQYFGPGTRLLVL.

The CDR3, as DNA: TGTGCCAGCAGTCGATACAGCAACGCCAATGAAAAACTGTTTTTT. Protein sequence: CASSRYSNANEKLFF. The chain recombines TRBV7-9 with TRBJ1-4; D is ambiguous. The CDR3 spans 15 residues. Germline values: CDR1 SEHNR, CDR2 FQNEAQ (reference sequence). The V gene lost 6 bases and the J gene lost 5 bases, with 16 bases spanning the gap.

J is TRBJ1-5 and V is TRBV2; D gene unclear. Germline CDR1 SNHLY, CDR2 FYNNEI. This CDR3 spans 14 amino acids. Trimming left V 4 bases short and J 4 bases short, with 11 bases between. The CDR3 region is CASSVGRRNQPQHF. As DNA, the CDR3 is TGTGCCAGCAGTGTCGGGCGGAGGAATCAGCCCCAGCATTTT.

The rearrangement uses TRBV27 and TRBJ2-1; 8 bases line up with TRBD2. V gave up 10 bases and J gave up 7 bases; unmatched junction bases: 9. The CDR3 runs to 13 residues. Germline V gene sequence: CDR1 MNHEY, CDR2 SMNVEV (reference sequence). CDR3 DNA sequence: TGTGCCACGGGGGGGAGGGCGTGGAATGAGCAGTTCTTC. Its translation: CATGGRAWNEQFF.

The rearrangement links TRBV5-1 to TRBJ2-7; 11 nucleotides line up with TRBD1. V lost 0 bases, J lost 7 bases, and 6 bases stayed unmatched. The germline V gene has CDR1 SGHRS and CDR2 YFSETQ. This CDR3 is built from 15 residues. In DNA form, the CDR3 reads TGCGCCAGCAGCTTGGCCGGACAGGGGGCGGAAGAGCAGTACTTC. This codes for CASSLAGQGAEEQYF.

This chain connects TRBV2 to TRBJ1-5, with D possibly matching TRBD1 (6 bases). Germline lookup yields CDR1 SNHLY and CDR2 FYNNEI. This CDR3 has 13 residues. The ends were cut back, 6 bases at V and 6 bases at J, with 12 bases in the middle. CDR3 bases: TGTGCCAGCAGCGGTACAGGGATTCAGCCCCAGCATTTT. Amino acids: CASSGTGIQPQHF.

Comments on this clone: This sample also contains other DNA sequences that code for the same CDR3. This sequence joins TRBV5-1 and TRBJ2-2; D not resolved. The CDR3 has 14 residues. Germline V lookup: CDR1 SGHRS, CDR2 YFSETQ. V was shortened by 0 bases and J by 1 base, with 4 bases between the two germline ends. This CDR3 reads CASSLGQNTGELFF. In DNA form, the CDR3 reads TGCGCCAGCAGCTTGGGACAGAACACCGGGGAGCTGTTTTTT.

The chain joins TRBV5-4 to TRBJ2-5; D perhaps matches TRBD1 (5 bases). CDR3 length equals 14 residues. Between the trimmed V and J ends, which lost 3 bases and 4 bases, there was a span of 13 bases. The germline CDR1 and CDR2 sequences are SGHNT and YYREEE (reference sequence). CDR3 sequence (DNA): TGTGCCAGCAGCTCATTTTCAGGGTTAGAGACCCAGTACTTC. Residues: CASSSFSGLETQYF.

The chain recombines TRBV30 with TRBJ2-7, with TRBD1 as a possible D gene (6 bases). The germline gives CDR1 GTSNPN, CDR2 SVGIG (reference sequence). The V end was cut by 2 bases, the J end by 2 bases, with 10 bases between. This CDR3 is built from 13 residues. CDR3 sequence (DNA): TGTGCCTGGAGTAACGGACAGCCCTACGAGCAGTACTTC. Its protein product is CAWSNGQPYEQYF. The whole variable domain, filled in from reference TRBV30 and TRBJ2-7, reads SQTIHQWPATLVQPVGSPLSLECTVEGTSNPNLYWYRQAAGRGLQLLFYSVGIGQISSEVPQNLSASRPQDRQFILSSKKLLLSDSGFYLCAWSNGQPYEQYFGPGTRLTVT.

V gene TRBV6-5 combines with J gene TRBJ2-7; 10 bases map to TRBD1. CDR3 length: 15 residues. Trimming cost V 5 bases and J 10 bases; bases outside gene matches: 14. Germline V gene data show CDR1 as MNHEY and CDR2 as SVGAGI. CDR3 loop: CASSLRPGTGVDQYF. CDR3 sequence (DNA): TGTGCCAGCAGTCTTCGGCCGGGGACAGGGGTTGATCAGTACTTC.

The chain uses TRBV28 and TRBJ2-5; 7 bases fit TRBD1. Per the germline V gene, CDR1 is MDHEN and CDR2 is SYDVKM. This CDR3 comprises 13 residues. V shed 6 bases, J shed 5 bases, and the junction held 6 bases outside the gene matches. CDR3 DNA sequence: TGTGCCAGCAGCCAGACAGGGTGGGAGACCCAGTACTTC. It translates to CASSQTGWETQYF.

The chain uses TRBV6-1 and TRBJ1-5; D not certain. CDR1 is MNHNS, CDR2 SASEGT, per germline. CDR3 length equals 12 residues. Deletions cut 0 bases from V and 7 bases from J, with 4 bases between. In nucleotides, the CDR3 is TGTGCCAGCAGTGAAGCCGTCCAGCCCCAGCATTTT. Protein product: CASSEAVQPQHF.

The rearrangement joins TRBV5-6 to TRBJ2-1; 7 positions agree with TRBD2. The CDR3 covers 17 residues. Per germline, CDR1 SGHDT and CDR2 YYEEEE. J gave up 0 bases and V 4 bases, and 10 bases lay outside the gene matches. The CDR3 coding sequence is TGTGCCAGCAGCCGTCCCCCCAGGACTAGCTCCTACAATGAGCAGTTCTTC. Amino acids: CASSRPPRTSSYNEQFF.

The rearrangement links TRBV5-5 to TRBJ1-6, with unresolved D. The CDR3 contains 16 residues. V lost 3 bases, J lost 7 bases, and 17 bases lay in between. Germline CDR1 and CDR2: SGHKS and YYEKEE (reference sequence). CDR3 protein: CASSSYYAKTNSPLHF. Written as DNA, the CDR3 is TGTGCCAGCAGCTCTTACTACGCGAAAACAAATTCACCCCTCCACTTT.

The CDR3 is CASSGSGGQNTGELFF. CDR3 DNA: TGTGCCAGCAGTGGAAGCGGGGGGCAGAACACCGGGGAGCTGTTTTTT. This chain links TRBV7-3 with TRBJ2-2; TRBD2 matches 9 bases. The CDR3 spans 16 residues. CDR1 is SGHTA and CDR2 is FQGTGA in the germline V gene. Trimming removed 6 bases from V and 1 base from J; junction bases left unmatched: 6.

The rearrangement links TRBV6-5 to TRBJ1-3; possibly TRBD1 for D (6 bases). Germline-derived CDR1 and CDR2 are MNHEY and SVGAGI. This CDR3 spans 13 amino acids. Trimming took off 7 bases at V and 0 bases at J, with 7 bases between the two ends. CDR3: CASTTGSGNTIYF. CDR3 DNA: TGTGCCAGCACGACAGGCTCTGGAAACACCATATATTTT.

Here the CDR3 reads CSIGNQETQYF. CDR3 coding DNA: TGCAGTATCGGGAACCAAGAGACCCAGTACTTC. The J gene is TRBJ2-5, the V gene TRBV20-1; D perhaps matches TRBD2 (5 bases). The CDR3 covers 11 residues. Germline lookup yields CDR1 DFQATT and CDR2 SNEGSKA (reference sequence). V lost 8 bases and J 0 bases, leaving 7 bases between the germline ends.

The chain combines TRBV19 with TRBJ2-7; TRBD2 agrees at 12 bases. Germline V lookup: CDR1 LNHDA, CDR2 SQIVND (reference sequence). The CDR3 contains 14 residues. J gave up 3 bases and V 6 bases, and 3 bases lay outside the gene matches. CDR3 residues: CASRTSGGLYEQYF. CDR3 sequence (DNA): TGTGCCAGTAGGACTAGCGGGGGACTCTACGAGCAGTACTTC.